This TCR beta chain came from a study of blood T cell repertoires in COVID-19. The age range of participants was about 18 to 100 years, with residence in 20 to 25 US areas. What the recovered Cohort 3 donors had was two negative PCRs, clearance, or symptom resolution. Unmatched junction bases numbered 3, after V lost 4 bases and J lost 2 bases. From germline, CDR1 is SGHDN and CDR2 FVKESK. The CDR3 totals 14 residues. Repertoires were generated with immunoSEQ multiplex PCR, while TCRdb's copy carries only in-frame clones and drops some. The sample carries about 260,000 clones, more than 75% recorded once.

Sequenced: PBMCs or T cells enriched from blood (not recorded which). This chain uses TRBV14 with TRBJ1-1, with 8 bases fitting TRBD1. The receptor's source is a woman in her forties or fifties who had recovered from COVID-19. The DNA of the CDR3 is TGTGCCAGCAGCCCTGGACAGGGAAACACTGAAGCTTTCTTT. It codes for CASSPGQGNTEAFF.